The 4 T cell receptor beta chains below were found in one sample sequenced in a study of shared clonotypes between healthy human individuals. The data were produced by immunoSEQ multiplex PCR, yet TCRdb's version contains in-frame clones alone and is incomplete. The sample lists about 1 million clones, under 80% occurring once. Source material: memory CD4+ T cells sorted from blood. The sample's subset: CD45RA-negative fraction. The receptors were gathered from a man in his late teens or twenties in good health.

The genes are TRBV6-5 and TRBJ2-7; 8 bases map to TRBD1. This CDR3 region has 15 residues. V lost 5 bases to trimming and J lost 0 bases; unmatched junction nucleotides: 6. Germline V lookup: CDR1 MNHEY, CDR2 SVGAGI. The CDR3 DNA is TGTGCCAGCAGTAAGCGGACAGGGCACTCCTACGAGCAGTACTTC. Translating it yields CASSKRTGHSYEQYF.

This clone was found many times. The identical CDR3 is also encoded by other nucleotide sequences in the sample. The J gene is TRBJ1-4, the V gene TRBV7-2; no definite D call. There are 12 residues in the CDR3. Per the germline V gene, CDR1 is SGHTA and CDR2 is FQGNSA. Trimming took off 1 base at V and 7 bases at J, with 4 bases between the two ends. CDR3 loop: CASSLEREKLFF. The DNA for the CDR3 is TGTGCCAGCAGCTTAGAGCGTGAAAAACTGTTTTTT.

J is TRBJ2-1 and V is TRBV4-1; D gene uncertain. The ends were cut back, 6 bases at V and 6 bases at J, with 12 bases in the middle. Germline CDR1 reads MGHRA; CDR2 reads YSYEKL. The CDR3 loop spans 13 amino acids. CDR3 sequence (DNA): TGCGCCAGCAGTTTTCTAGGGATCAATGAGCAGTTCTTC. This gives the protein CASSFLGINEQFF.

V and J are TRBV5-1 and TRBJ2-1; the match to TRBD2 covers 7 bases. The CDR3 covers 13 residues. V trimming: 0 bases; J trimming: 10 bases; junction bases outside the gene matches: 4. Germline V gene lookup returns CDR1 SGHRS and CDR2 YFSETQ. The CDR3 loop reads CASSLAGTTEQFF. The CDR3 nucleotides are TGCGCCAGCAGCTTGGCGGGGACTACCGAGCAGTTCTTC.